These T cell receptor beta chains were read from a single sample in a study of response to subunit inactivated influenza vaccine. TCRdb passed the RT-PCR reads through MiXCR, listing each CDR3 protein once. Of 500,000 to 600,000 distinct CDR3 sequences detected, about 15% appear once; the ten largest clones hold 3%. The sample in question was CD4+ T cells sorted from PBMCs, obtained around 25 months after vaccination. The source is a man in his fifties or sixties who received an inactivated influenza vaccine. CDR3s include the opening cysteine and the closing phenylalanine or tryptophan. A D gene is named only where the DNA matches it firmly. Size values are once, few and many counts, or a class for expanded clones, and some rows have none.

J gene | V gene | clone size | D gene | CDR3 DNA | CDR3 protein
TRBJ2-7 | TRBV5-1 | . | . | TGCGCCAGCAGCTTGGCCCTTAAGGGAGAAGAGCAGTACTTC | CASSLALKGEEQYF
TRBJ2-7 | TRBV2 | . | TRBD1 | TGTGCCAGCAGTGGACAGGGTTTGGGCTACGAGCAGTACTTC | CASSGQGLGYEQYF
TRBJ1-2 | TRBV6-6 | few | . | TGTGCCAGCAGTTCCGGGGGGTATGGCTACACCTTC | CASSSGGYGYTF
TRBJ1-4 | TRBV28 | few | TRBD1 | TGTGCCAGCAGTGCACAGGGGGCCGGGGTTGAAAAACTGTTTTTT | CASSAQGAGVEKLFF
TRBJ2-2 | TRBV5-1 | . | . | TGCGCCAGCAGCCAAACACCGAACACCGGGGAGCTGTTTTTT | CASSQTPNTGELFF
TRBJ2-1 | TRBV20-1 | . | . | TGCAGTGCTAGAGACCAAATAACCTACAATGAGCAGTTCTTC | CSARDQITYNEQFF
TRBJ1-6 | TRBV30 | . | TRBD1 | TGTGCCTGGAGTGGGGGGACAGGCGATTCACCCCTCCACTTT | CAWSGGTGDSPLHF
TRBJ2-3 | TRBV20-1 | few | . | TGCAGTGCGCACTCTAGCGTAATGCGCACAGATACGCAGTATTTT | CSAHSSVMRTDTQYF
TRBJ1-1 | TRBV20-1 | many | TRBD1 | TGCAGTGCTACGGCACCGGGCAGGGGGCAAACTGAAGCTTTCTTT | CSATAPGRGQTEAFF
TRBJ2-1 | TRBV29-1 | few | TRBD1 | TGCAGCGTAGGACACGGGACAGGGCCGTCGAATGAGCAGTTCTTC | CSVGHGTGPSNEQFF
TRBJ2-7 | TRBV5-1 | few | TRBD1 | TGCGCCAGCAGCGAGACAGGGGTCGAGCAGTACTTC | CASSETGVEQYF
TRBJ2-3 | TRBV12-3/TRBV12-4 | many | . | TGTGCCAGCAGTCCCACTACCCAGAGCACAGATACGCAGTATTTT | CASSPTTQSTDTQYF
TRBJ1-2 | TRBV10-3 | many | . | TGTGCCATCACCTCTAGAGATGGCTACACCTTC | CAITSRDGYTF
TRBJ2-3 | TRBV20-1 | few | TRBD2 | TGCAGTGCTAGAGATACCAAAGCGGGAGACACAGATACGCAGTATTTT | CSARDTKAGDTDTQYF
TRBJ2-7 | TRBV20-1 | . | . | TGCAGTGCTAGACCAAACTACGAGCAGTACTTC | CSARPNYEQYF
TRBJ2-1 | TRBV29-1 | . | TRBD2 | TGCAGCGTCGTTTTGGGGACTAGTGGGCGTTTCGATGAGCAGTTCTTC | CSVVLGTSGRFDEQFF
TRBJ2-1 | TRBV7-3 | . | TRBD1 | TGTGCCAGCAGCTTAAATGGACAGGGTCTTTACAATGAGCAGTTCTTC | CASSLNGQGLYNEQFF
TRBJ2-2 | TRBV18 | . | . | TGTGCCAGCTCACCATCGATAGCTGCTGGGGAGCTGTTTTTT | CASSPSIAAGELFF
TRBJ2-1 | TRBV7-2 | many | . | TGTGCCAGCAGCGTATACAATGAGCAGTTCTTC | CASSVYNEQFF
TRBJ2-5 | TRBV7-2 | few | . | TGTGCCAGCACTCTGGGGGGACCAGTGGGGGAGACCCAGTACTTC | CASTLGGPVGETQYF
TRBJ2-3 | TRBV20-1 | many | TRBD2 | TGCAGTGCTTCCGGGACTAGAACACTCACAGATACGCAGTATTTT | CSASGTRTLTDTQYF
TRBJ2-3 | TRBV12-3/TRBV12-4 | . | TRBD2 | TGTGCCAGCAGTTACACGGGGGGGGCAGATACGCAGTATTTT | CASSYTGGADTQYF
TRBJ2-7 | TRBV29-1 | many | . | TGCAGCGTTTTACACGGATCCTACGAGCAGTACTTC | CSVLHGSYEQYF
TRBJ1-3 | TRBV5-1 | . | . | TGCGCCAGCAGCTTGGCCCCACGAGGCTCTGGAAACACCATATATTTT | CASSLAPRGSGNTIYF
TRBJ1-5 | TRBV28 | . | TRBD1 | TGTGCCAGCAGTCTAGACAGGGGAGATTCGGAGCCCCAGCATTTT | CASSLDRGDSEPQHF
TRBJ2-3 | TRBV27 | few | TRBD1 | TGTGCCAGCAGAGGGGACAGGGGTCTCTTTGGAACGCAGTATTTT | CASRGDRGLFGTQYF
TRBJ2-1 | TRBV6-2/TRBV6-3 | few | . | TGTGCCAGCAGTGGCTACCGGTCGCCGGGCAATGAGCAGTTCTTC | CASSGYRSPGNEQFF
TRBJ2-4 | TRBV20-1 | many | . | TGCAGTGCGTCCCATCGTCGGGGTGTCAACATTCAGTACTTC | CSASHRRGVNIQYF
TRBJ1-1 | TRBV3-1 | . | . | TGTGCCAGCAGCCCCGCGGGCACCGCCCCTAAGAACACTGAAGCTTTCTTT | CASSPAGTAPKNTEAFF
TRBJ1-5 | TRBV2 | . | . | TGTGCCAGCAGTCCCCGGACACATGGCAATCAGCCCCAGCATTTT | CASSPRTHGNQPQHF
TRBJ2-5 | TRBV12-3/TRBV12-4 | . | . | TGTGCCAGCAGGGCGGCCGGGACCCAGTACTTC | CASRAAGTQYF
TRBJ1-2 | TRBV20-1 | few | . | TGCAGTGCTAGAGATCGGGCGGGACACCGACACTATGGCTACACCTTC | CSARDRAGHRHYGYTF
TRBJ1-4 | TRBV9 | few | . | TGTGCCAGCAGCGTCGGGATCTCTAATGAAAAACTGTTTTTT | CASSVGISNEKLFF
TRBJ2-1 | TRBV7-3 | . | TRBD2 | TGTGCCAGCAGCTCCGGACTAGCGGGGACTGAGCAGTTCTTC | CASSSGLAGTEQFF
TRBJ2-1 | TRBV6-2/TRBV6-3 | medium-sized | . | TGTGCCAGCAGTTATAGGTGGGAGCAGTTCTTC | CASSYRWEQFF
TRBJ2-1 | TRBV20-1 | . | TRBD2 | TGCAGTGCTAAACGACCGCTAGCGGGAGTCTATGAGCAGTTCTTC | CSAKRPLAGVYEQFF
TRBJ2-3 | TRBV12-3/TRBV12-4 | few | . | TGTGCCAGCAGGGCCGGACGGAACACAGATACGCAGTATTTT | CASRAGRNTDTQYF
TRBJ2-6 | TRBV7-3 | . | . | TGTGCCAGCAGCTCAGACAACTCTGGGGCCAACGTCCTGACTTTC | CASSSDNSGANVLTF